The sequence of this T cell receptor (beta chain) was determined in a study of human T cells and chemical hapten exposure. Across the whole study: A roughly 2 cm by roughly 2 cm inner upper arm patch received 2% DPC for sensitization. Broader study findings: High-frequency TCRs, those above 1 in 1000, stayed the same after DPC sensitization. The donor cohort had alopecia, so its immune response may not match that of healthy people.

Time point of the sample: pre-sensitization, week 0. Stated treatment: therapeutic diphenylcyclopropenone sensitization with weekly scalp DPC. Blood draws came first, before each patch test. This clonotype was observed at least ten times. The antigen remains unidentified. From the RACE reads, TCRdb called clonotypes with MiXCR, one entry per CDR3 protein. Of 300,000 to 450,000 distinct CDR3 sequences listed, 5.1% are singletons. J gave up 1 base and V 4 bases, and 11 bases lay outside the gene matches. Germline V gene sequence: CDR1 LGHDT, CDR2 YNNKEL (reference sequence). This CDR3 has 17 amino acids. The chain is built from TRBV3-1 and TRBJ2-3; TRBD2 matches 7 bases. The source material was whole blood, sampled in connection with sensitization to the hapten diphenylcyclopropenone (DPC). The receptor's source is a woman in her forties or fifties with alopecia areata. Some clones in this sample may be carry-over from other donors' samples. CDR3: CASSLRGASGRTDTQYF. CDR3 DNA sequence: TGTGCCAGCAGCCTCAGAGGTGCTAGCGGTCGCACAGATACGCAGTATTTT.